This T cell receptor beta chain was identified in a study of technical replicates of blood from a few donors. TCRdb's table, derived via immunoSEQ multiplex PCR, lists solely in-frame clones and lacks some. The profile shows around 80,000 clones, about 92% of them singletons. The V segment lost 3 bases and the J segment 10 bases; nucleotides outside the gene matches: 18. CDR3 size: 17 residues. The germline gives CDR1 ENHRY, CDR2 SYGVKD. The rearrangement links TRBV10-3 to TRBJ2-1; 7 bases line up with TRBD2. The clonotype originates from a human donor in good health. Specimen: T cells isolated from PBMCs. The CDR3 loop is CAISEGRREPPGCEQFF. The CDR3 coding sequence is TGTGCCATCAGTGAAGGCAGGCGGGAGCCTCCCGGCTGCGAGCAGTTCTTC.